This entry concerns a single T cell receptor beta chain. This CDR3 has 13 amino acids. Germline CDR1 is DFQATT and CDR2 is SNEGSKA (reference sequence). The V segment lost 5 bases and the J segment 6 bases; nucleotides outside the gene matches: 7. Preparation of the TCRbeta library involved a method that used unique molecular identifiers. One entry per CDR3 protein, called by TCRdb with MiXCR from the PCR reads. The sample yields hundreds of thousands of distinct CDR3 sequences, around 17% seen once. These data belong to a study of T-cell reconstitution after alpha-beta-depleted transplantation in children.

This TCR derives from a human donor who donated a stem cell graft to a child with acute lymphoblastic leukemia. The sample here was PBMCs from the stem cell graft donor, taken from the stem cell graft. The chain links TRBV20-1 to TRBJ1-1, with 9 positions matching TRBD1. CDR3 sequence: CSALGTGISEAFF. The CDR3, as DNA: TGCAGTGCTCTAGGGACAGGGATCTCTGAAGCTTTCTTT.